This entry concerns a single T cell receptor beta chain. Its antigen is not identified. This sample was taken from a study of cytomegalovirus exposure and HLA in healthy donors. Study context: It was reported in a later analysis that the approximately 120 validation repertoires used the same platform as the approximately 690 first-cohort repertoires.

Findings and caveats of the study: The authors enumerated over 150 TCR beta chains as linked to cytomegalovirus. Diagnosis of cytomegalovirus status made by the classifier reportedly showed high specificity and sensitivity.

Per germline, CDR1 SGHDT and CDR2 YYEEEE. Trimming left V 4 bases short and J 4 bases short, with 15 bases between. The CDR3 has 15 amino acids. Clones were read by immunoSEQ multiplex PCR, and TCRdb kept only the in-frame ones, dropping some. The sample records more than 95,000 clones, 86% being singletons. The receptor was derived from a man aged 18 to 29 in good health and CMV-seronegative. Sequenced material: PBMCs. V gene TRBV5-6 combines with J gene TRBJ1-5; D call uncertain. In DNA, the CDR3 is TGTGCCAGCAGCCACTGGGCGGGCCAGAATCAGCCCCAGCATTTT. It yields the protein CASSHWAGQNQPQHF.